A selection of T cell receptor beta chains follows, all from one sample in a study of blood T cell repertoires in COVID-19. Assay used: immunoSEQ multiplex PCR; TCRdb lists only in-frame clones, some missing. The data hold 150,000 to 200,000 clones, with roughly 87% observed a single time. The sequenced sample was PBMCs or T cells enriched from blood (not recorded which). The receptors stem from a woman between 40 and 50 years old with acute COVID-19. The CDR3 runs from the conserved cysteine through the conserved F or W. The D gene is left open where the match is weak. A clone size is listed for some rows: how often the clone was seen (once, few, many), or a class if it is expanded.

d_gene,abundance,j_gene,v_gene,CDR3aa,CDR3nt
TRBD2,many,TRBJ2-5,TRBV9,CASSLRTSGTETQYF,TGTGCCAGCAGCTTACGGACTAGCGGGACGGAGACCCAGTACTTC
TRBD1,.,TRBJ2-1,TRBV5-1,CASSLGDRGDEQFF,TGCGCCAGCAGCTTGGGGGACAGGGGTGATGAGCAGTTCTTC
TRBD1,.,TRBJ2-7,TRBV2,CAVDRGQDEQYF,TGTGCCGTAGACAGGGGCCAGGACGAGCAGTACTTC
TRBD1,.,TRBJ1-2,TRBV5-1,CASSPGQLNYGYTF,TGCGCCAGCAGCCCGGGACAGTTGAACTATGGCTACACCTTC
TRBD2,.,TRBJ2-1,TRBV29-1,CSAPTGTRRMDEQFF,TGCAGCGCCCCCACCGGGACTAGGAGGATGGATGAGCAGTTCTTC
.,.,TRBJ1-2,TRBV6-4,CAAGGKGFNYGYTF,TGTGCCGCCGGGGGTAAGGGTTTCAACTATGGCTACACCTTC
.,.,TRBJ1-5,TRBV18,CASSPASSNQPQHF,TGTGCCAGCTCACCAGCGAGTAGCAATCAGCCCCAGCATTTT
.,.,TRBJ2-5,TRBV5-1,CASSEGLQETQYF,TGCGCCAGCAGCGAGGGACTCCAAGAGACCCAGTACTTC
TRBD2,.,TRBJ2-1,TRBV5-1,CASSSQGLAGVRSYNEQFF,TGCGCCAGCAGCTCCCAGGGACTAGCGGGGGTCCGGTCCTACAATGAGCAGTTCTTC
.,.,TRBJ2-3,TRBV11-2,CASSSQRTDTQYF,TGTGCCAGCAGCTCTCAGAGGACAGATACGCAGTATTTT
TRBD2,.,TRBJ2-5,TRBV28,CASSLGGGSGGATQYF,TGTGCCAGCAGTTTGGGAGGGGGTAGCGGGGGTGCGACCCAGTACTTC
TRBD1,.,TRBJ1-5,TRBV4-1,CASSQEIPDRVESGQPQHF,TGCGCCAGCAGCCAAGAGATCCCGGACAGGGTTGAGTCCGGACAGCCCCAGCATTTT
TRBD2,.,TRBJ2-4,TRBV2,CASSELASGAQTAKNIQYF,TGTGCCAGCAGTGAATTGGCTAGCGGGGCCCAAACAGCCAAAAACATTCAGTACTTC
.,.,TRBJ2-2,TRBV6-5,CASRSRGMSGELFF,TGTGCCAGCCGAAGCAGGGGAATGTCCGGGGAGCTGTTTTTT
.,.,TRBJ1-1,TRBV6-1,CASSEKPDREAFF,TGTGCCAGCAGTGAAAAGCCGGACAGAGAAGCTTTCTTT
TRBD1,once,TRBJ2-7,TRBV2,CASRKGQGYEQYF,TGTGCCAGCAGAAAAGGACAGGGCTACGAGCAGTACTTC
.,once,TRBJ1-5,TRBV25-1,CASSPSGGSSQPQHF,TGTGCCAGCAGCCCCAGCGGGGGGAGCAGTCAGCCCCAGCATTTT
TRBD1,.,TRBJ2-3,TRBV5-4,CASSVRQGADTQYF,TGTGCCAGCAGCGTCAGACAGGGGGCGGATACGCAGTATTTT
TRBD1,.,TRBJ2-1,TRBV9,CASSVVGQGAYNEQFF,TGTGCCAGCAGCGTAGTCGGACAGGGGGCCTACAATGAGCAGTTCTTC
TRBD2,.,TRBJ2-1,TRBV3-1/TRBV3-2,CASSQGGTSGSNEQFF,TGTGCCAGCAGCCAAGGAGGGACTAGCGGGAGTAATGAGCAGTTCTTC
.,.,TRBJ2-2,TRBV7-9,CASSLRVGGTLGTGELFF,TGTGCCAGCAGCTTACGGGTGGGGGGAACGTTGGGCACCGGGGAGCTGTTTTTT
.,.,TRBJ1-1,TRBV27,CASSQQLFGTEAFF,TGTGCCAGCAGTCAACAACTTTTCGGGACTGAAGCTTTCTTT
TRBD1,few,TRBJ1-1,TRBV19,CASSRKGANTEAFF,TGTGCCAGTAGCAGGAAGGGGGCTAACACTGAAGCTTTCTTT
.,.,TRBJ1-2,TRBV5-1,CASSLAGGTYGYTF,TGCGCCAGCAGCCTCGCCGGGGGGACCTATGGCTACACCTTC
.,.,TRBJ1-2,TRBV5-4,CASSKPGEYGYTF,TGTGCCAGCAGCAAGCCAGGGGAGTATGGCTACACCTTC
.,.,TRBJ2-7,TRBV24-1,CATSAAAGTREQYF,TGTGCCACCAGTGCGGCGGCAGGGACTCGGGAGCAGTACTTC
TRBD1,.,TRBJ1-6,TRBV25-1,CASSPGQGSNSPLHF,TGTGCCAGCAGTCCGGGACAGGGGTCGAATTCACCCCTCCACTTT
.,.,TRBJ2-7,TRBV5-1,CASSRDQPGYEQYF,TGCGCCAGCAGCCGTGATCAGCCAGGTTACGAGCAGTACTTC
.,.,TRBJ1-6,TRBV9,CASTQWTGGDNSPLHF,TGTGCCAGCACCCAATGGACGGGAGGGGATAATTCACCCCTCCACTTT
TRBD2,.,TRBJ2-1,TRBV2,CASSLGLAGGLNEQFF,TGTGCCAGCTCCTTAGGGCTAGCGGGGGGGTTGAATGAGCAGTTCTTC
.,.,TRBJ1-4,TRBV7-2,CASRLGGSNEKLFF,TGTGCCAGCAGACTAGGTGGTTCTAATGAAAAACTGTTTTTT
.,.,TRBJ1-4,TRBV28,CASRIQGEYEKLFF,TGTGCCAGCAGGATTCAAGGGGAATATGAAAAACTGTTTTTT
TRBD1,once,TRBJ2-5,TRBV14,CASSQDRARQGGRETQYF,TGTGCCAGCAGCCAAGATAGGGCTCGACAGGGTGGCCGAGAGACCCAGTACTTC
.,once,TRBJ2-7,TRBV7-8,CASSLGRVDYEQYF,TGTGCCAGCAGCTTAGGCAGGGTGGACTACGAGCAGTACTTC
.,few,TRBJ2-3,TRBV2,CASSGDFTDTQYF,TGTGCCAGCAGCGGGGACTTCACAGATACGCAGTATTTT
TRBD2,.,TRBJ2-2,TRBV9,CASTPRIGGENTGELFF,TGTGCCAGCACCCCGCGTATTGGGGGGGAGAACACCGGGGAGCTGTTTTTT
TRBD1,.,TRBJ1-2,TRBV19,CASSPRGYYGYTF,TGTGCCAGTAGTCCCAGGGGGTACTATGGCTACACCTTC
TRBD1,.,TRBJ1-5,TRBV7-2,CASSLGQGANQPQHF,TGTGCCAGCAGCCTGGGACAGGGGGCAAATCAGCCCCAGCATTTT
.,.,TRBJ1-1,TRBV5-5,CASSSDRWRTEAFF,TGTGCCAGCAGCTCAGACAGGTGGCGGACTGAAGCTTTCTTT
TRBD1,.,TRBJ1-2,TRBV5-1,CASSGTVNYGYTF,TGCGCCAGCAGCGGGACAGTTAACTATGGCTACACCTTC
.,.,TRBJ1-6,TRBV30,CAWSARSYNSPLHF,TGTGCCTGGAGCGCCAGGTCTTATAATTCACCCCTCCACTTT
.,.,TRBJ2-3,TRBV3-1/TRBV3-2,CASSQVSGIPDTQYF,TGTGCCAGCAGCCAGGTATCGGGGATTCCAGATACGCAGTATTTT
TRBD2,.,TRBJ2-3,TRBV7-9,CASSFSIGGRAWGQYF,TGTGCCAGCAGCTTCTCAATCGGCGGGAGGGCCTGGGGGCAGTATTTT
TRBD2,.,TRBJ2-7,TRBV4-2,CASSQGAGESYEQYF,TGTGCCAGCAGCCAAGGTGCGGGAGAGTCCTACGAGCAGTACTTC
TRBD2,.,TRBJ2-5,TRBV3-1/TRBV3-2,CASSSGAPVGQETQYF,TGTGCCAGCAGCAGCGGGGCCCCCGTCGGCCAAGAGACCCAGTACTTC
.,.,TRBJ1-6,TRBV4-2,CASSPTEQNNSPLHF,TGTGCCAGCAGCCCTACGGAGCAGAATAATTCACCCCTCCACTTT
.,.,TRBJ1-6,TRBV2,CASRTNNNSPLHF,TGTGCCAGCAGGACTAATAATAATTCACCCCTCCACTTT
TRBD1,.,TRBJ1-4,TRBV15,CATSRRPGQTTNEKLFF,TGTGCCACCAGCAGACGACCGGGACAGACAACTAATGAAAAACTGTTTTTT
.,.,TRBJ2-7,TRBV9,CASSVAPRPSASYEQYF,TGTGCCAGCAGCGTCGCCCCTCGACCTAGCGCATCCTACGAGCAGTACTTC
TRBD2,.,TRBJ2-7,TRBV5-1,CASSLGTSDYYEQYF,TGCGCCAGCAGCTTGGGGACTAGCGACTACTACGAGCAGTACTTC
.,.,TRBJ1-2,TRBV5-6,CASSGPGENYGYTF,TGTGCCAGCAGCGGGCCAGGGGAAAACTATGGCTACACCTTC